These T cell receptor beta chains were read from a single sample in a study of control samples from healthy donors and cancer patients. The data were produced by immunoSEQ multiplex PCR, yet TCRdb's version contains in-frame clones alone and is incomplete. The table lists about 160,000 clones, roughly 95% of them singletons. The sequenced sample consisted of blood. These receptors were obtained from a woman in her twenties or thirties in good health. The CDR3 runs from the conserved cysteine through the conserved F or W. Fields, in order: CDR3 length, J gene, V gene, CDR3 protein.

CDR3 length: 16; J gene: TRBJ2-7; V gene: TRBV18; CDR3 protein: CASSPTGPGTLYEQYF
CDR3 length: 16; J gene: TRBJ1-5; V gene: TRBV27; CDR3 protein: CASSPLDRGGNQPQHF
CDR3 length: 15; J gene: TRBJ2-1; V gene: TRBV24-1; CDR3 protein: CATSDSTGKVNEQFF
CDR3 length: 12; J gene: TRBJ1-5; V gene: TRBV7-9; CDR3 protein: CASSPGDRPLHF
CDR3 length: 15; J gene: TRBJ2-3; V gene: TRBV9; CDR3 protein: CASSFTSGGMSTQYF
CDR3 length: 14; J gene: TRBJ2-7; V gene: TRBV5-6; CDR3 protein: CASSSTTEPYEQYF
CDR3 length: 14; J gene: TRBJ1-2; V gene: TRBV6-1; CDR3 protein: CASSEGGGKYGYTF
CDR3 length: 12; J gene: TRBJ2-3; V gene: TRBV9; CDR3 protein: CASSGDSDTQYF
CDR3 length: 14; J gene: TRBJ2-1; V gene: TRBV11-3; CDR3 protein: CASSFGQGNNEQFF
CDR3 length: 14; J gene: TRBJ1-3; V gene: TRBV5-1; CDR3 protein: CASSWGQGVNTIYF
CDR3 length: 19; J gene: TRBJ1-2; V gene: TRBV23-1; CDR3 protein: CASSQYEGQEEATNYGYTF
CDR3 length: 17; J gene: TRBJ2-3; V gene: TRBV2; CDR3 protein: CASSESIGGSSTDTQYF
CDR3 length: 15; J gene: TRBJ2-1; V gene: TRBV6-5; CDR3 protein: CASSYQGGDYNEQFF
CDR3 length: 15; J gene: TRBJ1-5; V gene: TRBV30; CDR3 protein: CAWSVLGDGNQPQHF
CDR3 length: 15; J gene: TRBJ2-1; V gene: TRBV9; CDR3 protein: CASSVETVGYNEQFF
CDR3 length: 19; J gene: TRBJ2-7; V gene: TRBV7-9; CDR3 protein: CASSRSPPRQGIDGAYQYF
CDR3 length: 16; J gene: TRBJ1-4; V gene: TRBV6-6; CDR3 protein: CASSAPEGGGVGKLFF
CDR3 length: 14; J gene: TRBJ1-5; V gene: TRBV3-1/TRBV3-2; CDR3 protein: CASASSGDHQPQHF
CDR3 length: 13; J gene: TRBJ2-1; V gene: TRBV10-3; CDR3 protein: CAISEGQDNEQFF
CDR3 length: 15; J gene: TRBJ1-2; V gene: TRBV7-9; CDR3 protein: CASSSDRASPYGYTF
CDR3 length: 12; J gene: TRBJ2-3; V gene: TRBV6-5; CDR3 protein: CASGYSSDTQYF
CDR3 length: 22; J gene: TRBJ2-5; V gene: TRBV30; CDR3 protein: CAWSVNRGRMGPGPIPAETQYF
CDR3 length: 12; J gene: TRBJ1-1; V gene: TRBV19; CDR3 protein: CVVRDGGTEAFF
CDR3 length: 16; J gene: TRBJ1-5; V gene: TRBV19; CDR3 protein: CASTEDTLYSNQPQHF
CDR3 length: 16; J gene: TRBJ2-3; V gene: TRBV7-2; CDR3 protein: CASSFLAGHTTDTQYF
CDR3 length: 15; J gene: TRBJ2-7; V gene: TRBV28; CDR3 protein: CASSPGTSGSPEQYF
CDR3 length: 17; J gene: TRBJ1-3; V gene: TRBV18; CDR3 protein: CASSLRTGNSAGNTIYF
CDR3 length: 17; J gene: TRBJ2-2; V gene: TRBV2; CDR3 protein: CASSLEGTGLNTGELFF
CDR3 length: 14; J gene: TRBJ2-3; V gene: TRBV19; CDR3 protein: CASSTRTPPDTQYF
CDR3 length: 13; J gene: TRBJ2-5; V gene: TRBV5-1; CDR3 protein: CASRRDYRETQYF
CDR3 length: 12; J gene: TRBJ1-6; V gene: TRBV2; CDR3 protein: CASSEWQTPLHF
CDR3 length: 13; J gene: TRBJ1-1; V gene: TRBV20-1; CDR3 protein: CSASWGPGTEAFF
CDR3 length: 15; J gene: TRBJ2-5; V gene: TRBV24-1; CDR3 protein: CATIRPHPYQETQYF
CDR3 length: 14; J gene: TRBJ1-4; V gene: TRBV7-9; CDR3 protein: CASSLGSYNEKLFF
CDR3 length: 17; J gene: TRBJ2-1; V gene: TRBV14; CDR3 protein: CASSQDLVLAGHNEQFF
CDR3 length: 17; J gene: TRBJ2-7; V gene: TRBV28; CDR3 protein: CASSLLVGQATPYEQYF
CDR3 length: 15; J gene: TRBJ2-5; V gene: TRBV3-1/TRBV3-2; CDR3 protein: CASSPPRAGRETQYF
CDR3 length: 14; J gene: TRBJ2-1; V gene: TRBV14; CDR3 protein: CASSPGVSYNEQFF
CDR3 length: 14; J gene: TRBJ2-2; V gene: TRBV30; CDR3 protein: CAWKREANTGELFF
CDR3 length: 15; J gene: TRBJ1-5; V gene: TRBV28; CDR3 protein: CATSLWRLSNQPQHF
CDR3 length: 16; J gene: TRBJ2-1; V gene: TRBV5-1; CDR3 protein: CASSLGIPSSYNEQFF
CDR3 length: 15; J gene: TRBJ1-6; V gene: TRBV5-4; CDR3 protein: CASSLRQGVNSPLHF